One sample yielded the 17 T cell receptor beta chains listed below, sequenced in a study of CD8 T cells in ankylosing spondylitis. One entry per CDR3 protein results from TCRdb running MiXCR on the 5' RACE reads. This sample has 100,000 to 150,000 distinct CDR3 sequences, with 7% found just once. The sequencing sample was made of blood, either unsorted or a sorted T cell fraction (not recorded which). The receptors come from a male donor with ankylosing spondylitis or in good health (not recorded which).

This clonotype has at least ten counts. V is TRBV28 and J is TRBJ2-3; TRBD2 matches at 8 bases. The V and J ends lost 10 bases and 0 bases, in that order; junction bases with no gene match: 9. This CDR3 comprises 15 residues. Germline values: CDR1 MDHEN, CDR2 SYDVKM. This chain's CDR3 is CAITTSETSTDTQYF. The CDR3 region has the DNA TGTGCCATCACGACTAGCGAAACTAGCACAGATACGCAGTATTTT. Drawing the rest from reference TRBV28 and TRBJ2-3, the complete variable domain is DVKVTQSSRYLVKRTGEKVFLECVQDMDHENMFWYRQDPGLGLRLIYFSYDVKMKEKGDIPEGYSVSREKKERFSLILESASTNQTSMYLCAITTSETSTDTQYFGPGTRLTVL.

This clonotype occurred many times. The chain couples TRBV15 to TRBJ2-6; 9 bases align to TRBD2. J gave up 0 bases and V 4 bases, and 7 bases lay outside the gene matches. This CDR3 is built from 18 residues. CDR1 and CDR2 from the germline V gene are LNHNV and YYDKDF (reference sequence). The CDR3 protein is CATSIRLAASSGANVLTF. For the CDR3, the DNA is TGTGCCACCAGCATCAGACTAGCGGCCTCCTCTGGGGCCAACGTCCTGACTTTC.

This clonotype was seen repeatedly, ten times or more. CDR3 residues: CAISEGDRGYEQYF. The CDR3 nucleotides read TGTGCCATCAGTGAAGGGGACAGGGGCTACGAGCAGTACTTC. The V and J genes are TRBV10-3 and TRBJ2-7; the match to TRBD1 covers 10 bases. The CDR3 is made up of 14 amino acids. Trimming took 3 bases from V and 3 from J; bases not matched to a gene: 2. Germline V gene lookup returns CDR1 ENHRY and CDR2 SYGVKD.

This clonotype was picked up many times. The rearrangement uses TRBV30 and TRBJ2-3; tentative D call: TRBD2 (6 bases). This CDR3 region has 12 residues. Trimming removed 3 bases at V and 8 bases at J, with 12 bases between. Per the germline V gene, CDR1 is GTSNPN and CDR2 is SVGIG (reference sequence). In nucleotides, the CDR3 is TGTGCCTGGAGCCCACCTAGCGTTACGCAGTATTTT. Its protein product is CAWSPPSVTQYF.

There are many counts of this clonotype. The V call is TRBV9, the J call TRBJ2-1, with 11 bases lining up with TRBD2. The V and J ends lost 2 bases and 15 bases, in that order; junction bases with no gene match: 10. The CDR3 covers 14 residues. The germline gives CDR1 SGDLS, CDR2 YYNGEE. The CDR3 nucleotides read TGTGCCAGCAGCGTGGCTAGCGGGGGGCCCAGGCCGTTCTTC. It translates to CASSVASGGPRPFF.

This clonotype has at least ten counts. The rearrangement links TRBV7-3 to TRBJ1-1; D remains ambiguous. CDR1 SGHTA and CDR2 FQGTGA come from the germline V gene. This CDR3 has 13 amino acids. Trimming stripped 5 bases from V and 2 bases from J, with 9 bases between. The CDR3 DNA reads TGTGCCAGCAGCCCTTTCCTTAACACTGAAGCTTTCTTT. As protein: CASSPFLNTEAFF.

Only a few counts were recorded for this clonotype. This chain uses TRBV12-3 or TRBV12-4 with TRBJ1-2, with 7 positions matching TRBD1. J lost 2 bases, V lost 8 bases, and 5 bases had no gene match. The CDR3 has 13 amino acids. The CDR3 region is CASSRGGNYGYTF. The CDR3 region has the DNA TGTGCCAGCTCCAGGGGGGGGAACTATGGCTACACCTTC.

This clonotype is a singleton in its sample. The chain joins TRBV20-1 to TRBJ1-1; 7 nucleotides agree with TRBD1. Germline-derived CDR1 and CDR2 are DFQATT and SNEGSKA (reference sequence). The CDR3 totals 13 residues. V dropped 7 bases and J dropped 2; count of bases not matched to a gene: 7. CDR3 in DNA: TGCAGTGGAAGACAGGGTTTCAACACTGAAGCTTTCTTT. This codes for CSGRQGFNTEAFF.

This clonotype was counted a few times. The CDR3: CASTPLPGTGGADEQFF. The CDR3 DNA is TGTGCCAGCACCCCCCTCCCCGGGACAGGGGGCGCGGATGAGCAGTTCTTC. This chain uses TRBV7-9 with TRBJ2-1; TRBD1 matches 12 bases. Germline trimming cut 7 bases from V and 8 bases from J; bases unmatched to any gene: 15. Germline loops: CDR1 SEHNR, CDR2 FQNEAQ (reference sequence). The length of the CDR3 is 17 residues.

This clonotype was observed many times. CDR3 DNA sequence: TGTGCCAGCAGCTTAGCGACAGGGATCTGGAACTATGGCTACACCTTC. Encoded protein: CASSLATGIWNYGYTF. The rearrangement uses TRBV7-2 and TRBJ1-2, with TRBD1 matching over 7 bases. Germline CDR1 is SGHTA and CDR2 is FQGNSA. The CDR3 spans 16 residues. With 0 bases clipped from V and 2 bases from J, the junction kept 6 bases outside the gene matches.

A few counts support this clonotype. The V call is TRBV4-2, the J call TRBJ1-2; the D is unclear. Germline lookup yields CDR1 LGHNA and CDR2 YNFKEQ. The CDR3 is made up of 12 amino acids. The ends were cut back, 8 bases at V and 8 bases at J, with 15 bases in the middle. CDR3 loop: CASGPGVPGYTF. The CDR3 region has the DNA TGTGCCAGCGGCCCCGGGGTCCCGGGCTACACCTTC.

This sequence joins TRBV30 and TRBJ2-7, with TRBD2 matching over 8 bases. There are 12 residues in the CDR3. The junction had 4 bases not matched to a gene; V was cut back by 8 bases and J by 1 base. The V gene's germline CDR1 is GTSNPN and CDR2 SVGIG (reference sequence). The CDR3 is CAGERGSYEQYF. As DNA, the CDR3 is TGTGCCGGTGAGCGGGGGTCCTACGAGCAGTACTTC. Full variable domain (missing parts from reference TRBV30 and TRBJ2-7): SQTIHQWPATLVQPVGSPLSLECTVEGTSNPNLYWYRQAAGRGLQLLFYSVGIGQISSEVPQNLSASRPQDRQFILSSKKLLLSDSGFYLCAGERGSYEQYFGPGTRLTVT.

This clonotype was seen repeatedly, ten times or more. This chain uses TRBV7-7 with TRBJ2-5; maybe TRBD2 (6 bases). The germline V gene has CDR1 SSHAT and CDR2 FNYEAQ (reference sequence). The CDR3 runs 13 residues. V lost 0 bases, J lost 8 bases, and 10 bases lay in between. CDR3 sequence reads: CASSLAPEGTQYF. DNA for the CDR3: TGTGCCAGCAGCTTAGCCCCGGAGGGTACCCAGTACTTC.

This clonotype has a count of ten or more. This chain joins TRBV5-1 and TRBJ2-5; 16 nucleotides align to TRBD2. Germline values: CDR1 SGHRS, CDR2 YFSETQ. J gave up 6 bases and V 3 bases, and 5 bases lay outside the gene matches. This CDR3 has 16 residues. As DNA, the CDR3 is TGCGCCAGCAGCTCGGGACTAGCGGGGGGGCAACAGACCCAGTACTTC. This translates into CASSSGLAGGQQTQYF. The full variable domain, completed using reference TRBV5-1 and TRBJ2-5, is KAGVTQTPRYLIKTRGQQVTLSCSPISGHRSVSWYQQTPGQGLQFLFEYFSETQRNKGNFPGRFSGRQFSNSRSEMNVSTLELGDSALYLCASSSGLAGGQQTQYFGPGTRLLVL.

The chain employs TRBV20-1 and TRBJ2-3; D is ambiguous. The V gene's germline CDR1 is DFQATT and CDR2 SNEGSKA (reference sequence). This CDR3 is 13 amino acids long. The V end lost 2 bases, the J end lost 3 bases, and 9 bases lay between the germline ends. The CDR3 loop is CSARNVATDTQYF. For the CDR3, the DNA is TGCAGTGCTAGAAACGTAGCTACAGATACGCAGTATTTT.

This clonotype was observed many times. The CDR3 loop reads CASSRTSGSTDTQYF. The CDR3 DNA reads as TGCGCCAGCAGCAGGACTAGCGGGAGCACAGATACGCAGTATTTT. The genes are TRBV5-1 and TRBJ2-3, with 11 bases aligning to TRBD2. Germline V gives CDR1 SGHRS, CDR2 YFSETQ. The length of the CDR3 is 15 residues. The trim removed 4 bases at V and 0 bases at J, leaving 1 base unmatched.

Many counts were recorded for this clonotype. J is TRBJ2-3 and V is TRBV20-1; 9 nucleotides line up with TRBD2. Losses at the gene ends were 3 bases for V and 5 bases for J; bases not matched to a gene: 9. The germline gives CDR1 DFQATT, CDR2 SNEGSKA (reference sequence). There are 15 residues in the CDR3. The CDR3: CSASLGGGAQDTQYF. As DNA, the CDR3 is TGCAGTGCTAGCCTGGGCGGGGGGGCCCAAGATACGCAGTATTTT.